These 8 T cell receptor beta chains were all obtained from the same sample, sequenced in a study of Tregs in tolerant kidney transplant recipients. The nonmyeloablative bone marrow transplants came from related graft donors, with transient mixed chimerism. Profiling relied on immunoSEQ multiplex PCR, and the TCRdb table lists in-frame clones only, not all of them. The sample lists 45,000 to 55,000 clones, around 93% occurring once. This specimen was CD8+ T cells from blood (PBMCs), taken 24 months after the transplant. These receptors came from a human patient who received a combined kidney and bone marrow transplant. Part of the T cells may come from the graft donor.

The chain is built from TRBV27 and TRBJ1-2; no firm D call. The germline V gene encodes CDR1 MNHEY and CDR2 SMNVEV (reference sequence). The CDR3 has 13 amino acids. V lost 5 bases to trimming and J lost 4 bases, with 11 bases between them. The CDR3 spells CASSLDISYGYTF. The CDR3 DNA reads TGTGCCAGCAGTCTTGACATTTCCTATGGCTACACCTTC.

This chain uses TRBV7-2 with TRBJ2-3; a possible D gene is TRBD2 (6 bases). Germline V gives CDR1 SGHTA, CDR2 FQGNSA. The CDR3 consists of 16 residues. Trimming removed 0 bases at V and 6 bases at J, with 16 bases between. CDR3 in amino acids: CASSLAPMREGDTQYF. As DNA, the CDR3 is TGTGCCAGCAGCTTAGCGCCTATGCGGGAAGGGGATACGCAGTATTTT.

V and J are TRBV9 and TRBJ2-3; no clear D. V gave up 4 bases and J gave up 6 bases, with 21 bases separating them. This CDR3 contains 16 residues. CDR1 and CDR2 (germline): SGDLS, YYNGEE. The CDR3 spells CASSPRTRPELDTQYF. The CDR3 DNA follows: TGTGCCAGCAGCCCCCGAACCCGCCCGGAGCTGGATACGCAGTATTTT.

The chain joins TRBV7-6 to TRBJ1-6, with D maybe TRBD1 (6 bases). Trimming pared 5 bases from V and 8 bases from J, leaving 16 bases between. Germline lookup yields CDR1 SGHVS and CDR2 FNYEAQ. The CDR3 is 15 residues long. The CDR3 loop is CASSERQAGDSPLHF. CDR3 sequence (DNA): TGTGCCAGCAGCGAAAGACAGGCGGGGGATTCACCCCTCCACTTT.

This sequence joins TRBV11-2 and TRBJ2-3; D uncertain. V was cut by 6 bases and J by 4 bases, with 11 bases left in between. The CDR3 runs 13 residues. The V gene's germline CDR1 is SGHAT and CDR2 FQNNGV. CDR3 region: CASSSGSADTQYF. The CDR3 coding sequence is TGTGCCAGCAGTTCCGGTTCCGCAGATACGCAGTATTTT.

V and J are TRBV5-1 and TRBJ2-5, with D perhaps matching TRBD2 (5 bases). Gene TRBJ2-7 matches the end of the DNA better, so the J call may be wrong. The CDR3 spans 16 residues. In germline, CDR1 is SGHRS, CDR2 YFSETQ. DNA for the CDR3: TGCGCCAGCAGCTTGGTACAGCGGAGAAGCTCCTACGAGCAGTACTTC. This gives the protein CASSLVQRRSSYEQYF.

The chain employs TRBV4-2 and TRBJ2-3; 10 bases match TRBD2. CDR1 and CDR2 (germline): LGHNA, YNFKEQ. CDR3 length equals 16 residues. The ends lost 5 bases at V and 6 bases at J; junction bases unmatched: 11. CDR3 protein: CASSSSSGRAADTQYF. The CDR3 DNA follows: TGTGCCAGCAGCTCCTCCAGCGGGAGGGCCGCGGATACGCAGTATTTT.

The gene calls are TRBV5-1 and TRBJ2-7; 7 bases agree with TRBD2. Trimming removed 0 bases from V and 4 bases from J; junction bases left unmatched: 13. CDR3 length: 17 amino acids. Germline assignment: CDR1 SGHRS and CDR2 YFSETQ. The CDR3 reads CASSLDLLRGRRYEQYF. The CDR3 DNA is TGCGCCAGCAGCTTGGACCTCTTGCGCGGGAGACGTTACGAGCAGTACTTC.